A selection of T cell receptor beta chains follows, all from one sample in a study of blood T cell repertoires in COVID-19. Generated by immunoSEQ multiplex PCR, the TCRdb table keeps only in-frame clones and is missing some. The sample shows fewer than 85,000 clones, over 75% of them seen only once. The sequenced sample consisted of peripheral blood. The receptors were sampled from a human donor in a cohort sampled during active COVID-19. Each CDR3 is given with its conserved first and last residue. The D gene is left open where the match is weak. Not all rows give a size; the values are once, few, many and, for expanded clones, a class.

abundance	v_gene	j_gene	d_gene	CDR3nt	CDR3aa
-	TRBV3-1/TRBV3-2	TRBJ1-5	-	TGTGCCAGCAGCCTCCCGGATCAGCCCCAGCATTTT	CASSLPDQPQHF
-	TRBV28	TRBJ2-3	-	TGTGCCAGCAGGACACCTGCTAGCCGTGCAGATACGCAGTATTTT	CASRTPASRADTQYF
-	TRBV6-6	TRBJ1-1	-	TGTGCCAGCAGATCTTTCGGGTTT	CASRSFGF
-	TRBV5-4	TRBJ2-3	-	TGTGCCAGCAGCCCCCCCCATGGGGGCTGGGGCACAGATACGCAGTATTTT	CASSPPHGGWGTDTQYF
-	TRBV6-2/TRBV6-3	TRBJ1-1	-	TGTGCCAGCAGTTACTCGAAGGGGTTCCGGGACTCCACTGAAGCTTTCTTT	CASSYSKGFRDSTEAFF
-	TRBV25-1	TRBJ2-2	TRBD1	TGTGCCAGCAGTCTAGGGACAGGGAGGATCACCGGGGAGCTGTTTTTT	CASSLGTGRITGELFF
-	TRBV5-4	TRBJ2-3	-	TGTGCCAGCAGCTTGCTAGTGAGCACAGATACGCAGTATTTT	CASSLLVSTDTQYF
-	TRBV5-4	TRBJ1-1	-	TGTGCCAGCAGCTCAAACAGGGTTGAAGCTTTCTTT	CASSSNRVEAFF
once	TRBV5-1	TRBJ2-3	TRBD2	TGCGCCAGCAGTTATACTGGGTCGGCCCTAGCGGGATCAGATACGCAGTATTTT	CASSYTGSALAGSDTQYF
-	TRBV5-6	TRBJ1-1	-	TGTGCCAGCAGCTTGAGGGGTGGGAACACTGAAGCTTTCTTT	CASSLRGGNTEAFF
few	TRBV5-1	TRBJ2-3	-	TGCGCCAGCAGCTTGGCCGGGCCCACCAGGGGAAATACGCAGTATTTT	CASSLAGPTRGNTQYF
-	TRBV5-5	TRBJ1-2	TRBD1	TGTGCCAGCAGCCCGAATTACAGGGGGTCCGACTATGGCTACACCTTC	CASSPNYRGSDYGYTF
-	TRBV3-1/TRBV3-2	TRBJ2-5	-	TGTGCCAGCAGCCAGCTCGAGGGTGCGTCGGTCCTCGGTACCCAGTACTTC	CASSQLEGASVLGTQYF
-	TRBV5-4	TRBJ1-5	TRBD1	TGTGCCAGCAGCTGGAACACAGGGGGCGTGGAGAATAGCAATCAGCCCCAGCATTTT	CASSWNTGGVENSNQPQHF
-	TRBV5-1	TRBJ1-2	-	TGCGCCAGCAGCTCCACATATGGTGGGCAGGTGAACTATGGCTACACCTTC	CASSSTYGGQVNYGYTF
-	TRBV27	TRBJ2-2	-	TGTGCCAGCAGTGCAGGGGGCAGAGCGGGAGGCCGGGGCACCGGGGAGCTGTTTTTT	CASSAGGRAGGRGTGELFF
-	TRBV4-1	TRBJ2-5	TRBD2	TGCGCCAGCAGCTCAGGAGCGTACGCGGGAGGGCAAGAGACCCAGTACTTC	CASSSGAYAGGQETQYF
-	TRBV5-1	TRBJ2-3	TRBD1	TGCGCCAGCCAGGGGGTGGGGACAGATACGCAGTATTTT	CASQGVGTDTQYF
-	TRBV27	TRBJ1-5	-	TGTGCCAGCTGTGAGAGATATAGCAATCAGCCCCAGCATTTT	CASCERYSNQPQHF
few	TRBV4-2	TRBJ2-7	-	TGTGCCAGCAGCCAAGCGGCACAGGCAGATCCCTACGAGCAGTACTTC	CASSQAAQADPYEQYF
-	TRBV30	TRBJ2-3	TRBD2	TGTGCCTGGAGTGTTGGGACAGGAGCGGGAGGGCCGGATACGCAGTATTTT	CAWSVGTGAGGPDTQYF
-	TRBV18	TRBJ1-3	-	TGTGCCAGCTCACTAAAACATGGGGCTGGAGGAAACACCATATATTTT	CASSLKHGAGGNTIYF
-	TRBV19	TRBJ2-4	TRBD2	TGTGCCAGTAGTATCGGACTAGCGGGAGGGACTTACAAAAACATTCAGTACTTC	CASSIGLAGGTYKNIQYF
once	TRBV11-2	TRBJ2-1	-	TGTGCCAGCAGCTTAGTGTCCGATGAGCAGTTCTTC	CASSLVSDEQFF
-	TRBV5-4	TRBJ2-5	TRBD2	TGTGCCAGCAGCCCAGGACTAGCGGATGAAGAGACCCAGTACTTC	CASSPGLADEETQYF
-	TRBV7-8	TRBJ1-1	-	TGTGCCAGCAGCTTAGCGGAGGGAACGAACACTGAAGCTTTCTTT	CASSLAEGTNTEAFF
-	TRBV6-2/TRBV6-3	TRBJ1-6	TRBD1	TGTGCCAGCAGCACGGACAGGGGAAGGTCACCCCTCCACTTT	CASSTDRGRSPLHF
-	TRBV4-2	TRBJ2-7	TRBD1	TGTGCCAGCAGCCAGGCGGGACAGGGATACGAGCAGTACTTC	CASSQAGQGYEQYF
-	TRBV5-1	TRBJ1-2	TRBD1	TGCGCCAGCAGCGTGGACAGGCCGGATGGCTACACCTTC	CASSVDRPDGYTF
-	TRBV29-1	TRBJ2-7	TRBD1	TGCAGCGGTAGGACAGGGGTCCACGAGCAGTACTTC	CSGRTGVHEQYF
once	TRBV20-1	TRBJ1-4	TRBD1	TGCAGTGCTACTGACAGGGGCGTTAGTGAAAAACTGTTTTTT	CSATDRGVSEKLFF